The entry that follows covers one T cell receptor beta chain sequence. The antigen remains unidentified. The CDR3 contains 14 residues. V was cut by 0 bases and J by 8 bases, with 11 bases left in between. CDR1 and CDR2 (germline): ENHRY, SYGVKD. The data originate from a study of T-cell memory formation after mild COVID-19. Study-level results: CM and EM subsets held most contracting CD4+ clones; EMRA held CD8+ ones.

TCRdb reprocessed the 5' RACE reads via MiXCR and lists one record per CDR3 protein. Of under 300,000 distinct CDR3 sequences in the sample, 16% are singletons; the top ten hold approximately 3.4%. The receptor was derived from a man aged 18 to 29 who had mild COVID-19 (a few samples of this study predate the infection). Cell type and time point are not known. Sample: PBMCs or a T cell subset sorted from them (not recorded which). The genes are TRBV10-3 and TRBJ1-5, with D perhaps matching TRBD1 (6 bases). The chain's CDR3 is CAISESNREKPQHF. The CDR3 bases are TGTGCCATCAGTGAGTCAAACAGGGAGAAGCCCCAGCATTTT.